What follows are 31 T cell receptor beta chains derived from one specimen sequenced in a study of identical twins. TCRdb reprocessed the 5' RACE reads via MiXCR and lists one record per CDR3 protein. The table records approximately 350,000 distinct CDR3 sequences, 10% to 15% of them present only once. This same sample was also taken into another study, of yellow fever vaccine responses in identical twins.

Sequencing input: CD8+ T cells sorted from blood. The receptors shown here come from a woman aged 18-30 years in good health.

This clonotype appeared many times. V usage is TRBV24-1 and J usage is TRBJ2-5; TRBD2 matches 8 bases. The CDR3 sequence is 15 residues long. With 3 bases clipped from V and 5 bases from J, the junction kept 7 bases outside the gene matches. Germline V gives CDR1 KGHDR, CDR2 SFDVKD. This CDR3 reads CATSDLGGTRETQYF. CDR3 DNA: TGTGCCACCAGTGATCTGGGGGGGACTAGGGAGACCCAGTACTTC.

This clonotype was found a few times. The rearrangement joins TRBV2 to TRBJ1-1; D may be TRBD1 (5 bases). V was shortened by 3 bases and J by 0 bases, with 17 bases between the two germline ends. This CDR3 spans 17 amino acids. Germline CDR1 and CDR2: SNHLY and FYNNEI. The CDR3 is CASSDRQGKGMNTEAFF. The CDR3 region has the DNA TGTGCCAGCAGTGATCGGCAGGGTAAGGGAATGAACACTGAAGCTTTCTTT. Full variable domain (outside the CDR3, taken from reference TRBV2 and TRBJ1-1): EPEVTQTPSHQVTQMGQEVILRCVPISNHLYFYWYRQILGQKVEFLVSFYNNEISEKSEIFDDQFSVERPDGSNFTLKIRSTKLEDSAMYFCASSDRQGKGMNTEAFFGQGTRLTVV.

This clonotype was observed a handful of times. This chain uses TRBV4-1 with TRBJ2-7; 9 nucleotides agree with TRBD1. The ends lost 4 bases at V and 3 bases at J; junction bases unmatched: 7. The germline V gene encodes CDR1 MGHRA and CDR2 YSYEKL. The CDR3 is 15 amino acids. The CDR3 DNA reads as TGCGCCAGCAGCCGAGAACCGGGACAGGGCTACGAGCAGTACGTC. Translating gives CASSREPGQGYEQYV.

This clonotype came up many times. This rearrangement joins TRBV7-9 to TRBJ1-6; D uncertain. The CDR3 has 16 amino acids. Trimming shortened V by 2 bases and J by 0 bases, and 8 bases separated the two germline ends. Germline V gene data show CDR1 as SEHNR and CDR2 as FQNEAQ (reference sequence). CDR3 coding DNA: TGTGCCAGCAGCTTATTCGGGAGCTCCTATAATTCACCCCTCCACTTT. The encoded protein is CASSLFGSSYNSPLHF.

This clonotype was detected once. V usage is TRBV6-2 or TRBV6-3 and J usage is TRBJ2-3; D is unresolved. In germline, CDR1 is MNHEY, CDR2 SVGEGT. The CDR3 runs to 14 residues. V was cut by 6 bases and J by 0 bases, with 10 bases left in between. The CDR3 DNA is TGTGCCAGCAGCTGGACGGATAGCACAGATACGCAGTATTTT. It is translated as CASSWTDSTDTQYF.

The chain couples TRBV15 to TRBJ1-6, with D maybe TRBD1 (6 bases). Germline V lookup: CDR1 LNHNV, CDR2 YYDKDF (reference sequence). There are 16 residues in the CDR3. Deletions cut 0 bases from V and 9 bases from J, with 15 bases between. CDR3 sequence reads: CATSRDGTGFGSPLHF. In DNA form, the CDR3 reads TGTGCCACCAGCAGAGATGGTACAGGGTTTGGTTCACCCCTCCACTTT. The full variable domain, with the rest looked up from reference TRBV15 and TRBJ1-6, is DAMVIQNPRYQVTQFGKPVTLSCSQTLNHNVMYWYQQKSSQAPKLLFHYYDKDFNNEADTPDNFQSRRPNTSFCFLDIRSPGLGDTAMYLCATSRDGTGFGSPLHFGNGTRLTVT.

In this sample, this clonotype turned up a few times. CDR3 protein: CASSDPGGGRAEAFF. CDR3 sequence (DNA): TGTGCCAGCAGCGACCCCGGGGGCGGAAGGGCTGAAGCTTTCTTT. The V and J genes are TRBV7-9 and TRBJ1-1; maybe TRBD1 (6 bases). The CDR3 loop spans 15 amino acids. V lost 5 bases, J lost 6 bases, and 19 bases lay in between. The V gene's germline CDR1 is SEHNR and CDR2 FQNEAQ (reference sequence).

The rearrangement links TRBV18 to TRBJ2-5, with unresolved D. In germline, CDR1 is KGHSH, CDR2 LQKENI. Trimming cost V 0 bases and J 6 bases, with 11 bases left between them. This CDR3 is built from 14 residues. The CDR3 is CASSPPIPLQTQYF. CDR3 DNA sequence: TGTGCCAGCTCACCACCTATCCCACTACAGACCCAGTACTTC.

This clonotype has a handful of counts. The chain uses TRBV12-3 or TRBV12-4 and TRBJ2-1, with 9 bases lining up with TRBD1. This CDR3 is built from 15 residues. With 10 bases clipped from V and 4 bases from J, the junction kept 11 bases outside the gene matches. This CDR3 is CATTRPGQGYNEQFF. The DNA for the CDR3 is TGTGCCACTACCCGCCCGGGACAGGGTTACAATGAGCAGTTCTTC.

CDR3: CASRWVYGYTF. The CDR3 DNA reads TGTGCCTCCCGTTGGGTCTATGGCTACACCTTC. This chain connects TRBV28 to TRBJ1-2, with unresolved D. There are 11 residues in the CDR3. Germline CDR1 is MDHEN and CDR2 is SYDVKM. Trimming stripped 11 bases from V and 4 bases from J, with 11 bases between.

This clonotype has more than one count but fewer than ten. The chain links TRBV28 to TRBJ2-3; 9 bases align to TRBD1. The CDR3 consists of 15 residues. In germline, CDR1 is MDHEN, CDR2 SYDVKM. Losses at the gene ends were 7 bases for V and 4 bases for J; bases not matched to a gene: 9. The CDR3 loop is CASTEGQGIADTQYF. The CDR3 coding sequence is TGTGCCAGCACCGAGGGACAGGGCATCGCAGATACGCAGTATTTT.

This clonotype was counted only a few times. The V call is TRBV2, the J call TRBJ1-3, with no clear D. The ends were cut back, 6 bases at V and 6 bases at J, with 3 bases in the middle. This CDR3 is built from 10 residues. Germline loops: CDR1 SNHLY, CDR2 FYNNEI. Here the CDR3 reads CASRVNTIYF. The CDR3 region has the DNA TGTGCCAGCAGGGTAAACACCATATATTTT. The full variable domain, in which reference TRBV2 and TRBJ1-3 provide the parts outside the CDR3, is EPEVTQTPSHQVTQMGQEVILRCVPISNHLYFYWYRQILGQKVEFLVSFYNNEISEKSEIFDDQFSVERPDGSNFTLKIRSTKLEDSAMYFCASRVNTIYFGEGSWLTVV.

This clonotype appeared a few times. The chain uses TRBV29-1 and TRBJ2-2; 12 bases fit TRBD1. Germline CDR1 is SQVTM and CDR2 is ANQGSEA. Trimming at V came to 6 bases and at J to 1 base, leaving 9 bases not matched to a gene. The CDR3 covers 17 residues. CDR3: CSVTPGQGARNTGELFF. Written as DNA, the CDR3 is TGCAGCGTCACCCCGGGACAGGGGGCAAGGAACACCGGGGAGCTGTTTTTT.

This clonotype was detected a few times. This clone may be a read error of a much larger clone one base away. The CDR3 DNA is TGTGCCAGCAGGGGGGGGATTGAAGCTTTCTTT. This sequence encodes CASRGGIEAFF. This chain uses TRBV2 with TRBJ1-1, with D tentatively TRBD1 (5 bases). CDR1 is SNHLY and CDR2 is FYNNEI in the germline V gene. This CDR3 is 11 amino acids long. V was pared by 6 bases and J by 7 bases, with 9 bases between.

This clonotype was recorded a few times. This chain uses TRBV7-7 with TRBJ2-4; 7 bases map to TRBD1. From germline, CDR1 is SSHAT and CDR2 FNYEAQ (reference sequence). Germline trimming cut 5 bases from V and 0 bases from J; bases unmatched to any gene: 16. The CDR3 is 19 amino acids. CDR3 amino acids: CASSLKGTVQLPAKNIQYF. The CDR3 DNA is TGTGCCAGCAGCCTTAAGGGGACAGTACAGCTCCCAGCCAAAAACATTCAGTACTTC.

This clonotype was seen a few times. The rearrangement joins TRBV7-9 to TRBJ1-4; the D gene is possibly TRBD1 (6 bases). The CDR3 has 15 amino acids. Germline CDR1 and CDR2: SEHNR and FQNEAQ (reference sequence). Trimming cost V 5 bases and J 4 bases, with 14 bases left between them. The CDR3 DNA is TGTGCCAGCAGCCTACGAGACAGGCTTAATGAAAAACTGTTTTTT. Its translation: CASSLRDRLNEKLFF.

The CDR3 loop is CASSPWGEDGWQYV. DNA of the CDR3: TGTGCCAGCAGCCCCTGGGGGGAAGACGGATGGCAGTACGTC. This chain links TRBV5-4 with TRBJ2-7; D may be TRBD2 (6 bases). The CDR3 consists of 14 residues. In germline, CDR1 is SGHNT, CDR2 YYREEE (reference sequence). With 4 bases removed from V and 9 bases from J, the gap between germline ends came to 20 bases.

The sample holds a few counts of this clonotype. The CDR3 DNA follows: TGTGCCACCAGTGATTTGGAGTCCGGGTTAGTGAATGAGCAGTTCTTC. Residues: CATSDLESGLVNEQFF. The chain is built from TRBV24-1 and TRBJ2-1; D uncertain. Trimming took 0 bases from V and 7 from J, leaving 15 bases between them. Germline lookup yields CDR1 KGHDR and CDR2 SFDVKD. The CDR3 sequence is 16 residues long.

CDR3 nucleotide sequence: TGCAGTGCTAGAGATCTGGCGGGGGAGGACGAGCAGTACGTC. Protein: CSARDLAGEDEQYV. The chain uses TRBV20-1 and TRBJ2-7, with 7 nucleotides matching TRBD2. The CDR3 covers 14 residues. The junction had 7 bases not matched to a gene; V was cut back by 0 bases and J by 5 bases. Germline CDR1 DFQATT, CDR2 SNEGSKA (reference sequence).

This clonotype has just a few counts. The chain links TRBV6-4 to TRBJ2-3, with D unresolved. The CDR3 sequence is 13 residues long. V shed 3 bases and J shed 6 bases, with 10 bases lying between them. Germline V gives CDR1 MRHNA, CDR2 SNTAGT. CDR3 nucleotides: TGTGCCAGCAGTGAACAACCCGAGGATACGCAGTATTTT. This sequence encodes CASSEQPEDTQYF.

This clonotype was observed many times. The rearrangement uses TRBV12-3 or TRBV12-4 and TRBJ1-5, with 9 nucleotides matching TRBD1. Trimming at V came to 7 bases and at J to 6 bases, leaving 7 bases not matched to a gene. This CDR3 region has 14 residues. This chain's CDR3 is CASTTQGAGQPQHF. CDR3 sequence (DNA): TGTGCCAGCACCACACAGGGGGCAGGTCAGCCCCAGCATTTT.

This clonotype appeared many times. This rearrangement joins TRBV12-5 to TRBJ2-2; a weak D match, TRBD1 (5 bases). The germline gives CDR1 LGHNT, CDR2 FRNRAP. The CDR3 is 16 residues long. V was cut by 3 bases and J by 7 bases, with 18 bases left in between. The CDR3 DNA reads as TGTGCTAGTGGTTTCCCACCCCTAGGGGTGGTCGGGGAGCTGTTTTTT. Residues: CASGFPPLGVVGELFF. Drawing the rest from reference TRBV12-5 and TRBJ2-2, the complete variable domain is DARVTQTPRHKVTEMGQEVTMRCQPILGHNTVFWYRQTMMQGLELLAYFRNRAPLDDSGMPKDRFSAEMPDATLATLKIQPSEPRDSAVYFCASGFPPLGVVGELFFGEGSRLTVL.

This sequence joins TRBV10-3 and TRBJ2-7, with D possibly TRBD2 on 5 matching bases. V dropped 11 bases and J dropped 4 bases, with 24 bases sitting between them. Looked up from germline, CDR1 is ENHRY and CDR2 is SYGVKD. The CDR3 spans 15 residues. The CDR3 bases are TGTGCCTCCCAAGGGAGAGGCGCGGACGAATACGAGCAGTACTTC. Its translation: CASQGRGADEYEQYF.

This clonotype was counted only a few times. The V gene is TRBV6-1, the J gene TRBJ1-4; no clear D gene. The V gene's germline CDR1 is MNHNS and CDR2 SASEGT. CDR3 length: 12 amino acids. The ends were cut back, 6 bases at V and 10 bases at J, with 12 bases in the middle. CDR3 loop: CASRARPGKLFF. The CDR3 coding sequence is TGTGCCAGCAGGGCCCGACCAGGAAAACTGTTTTTT.

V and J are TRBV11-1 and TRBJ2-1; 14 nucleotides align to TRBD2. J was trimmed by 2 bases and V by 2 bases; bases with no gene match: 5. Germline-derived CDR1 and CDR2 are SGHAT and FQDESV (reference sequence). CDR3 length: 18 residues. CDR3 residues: CASSLWTSGGHAYNEQFF. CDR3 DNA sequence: TGTGCCAGCAGCTTATGGACTAGCGGGGGGCACGCCTACAATGAGCAGTTCTTC.

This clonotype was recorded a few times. CDR3 sequence reads: CASSYVTFNEQFF. CDR3 nucleotide sequence: TGTGCCAGCAGTTACGTGACCTTCAATGAGCAGTTCTTC. The chain uses TRBV6-2 or TRBV6-3 and TRBJ2-1; D gene uncertain. The germline gives CDR1 MNHEY, CDR2 SVGEGT. The CDR3 sequence is 13 residues long. The V gene lost 2 bases and the J gene lost 6 bases, with 8 bases spanning the gap.

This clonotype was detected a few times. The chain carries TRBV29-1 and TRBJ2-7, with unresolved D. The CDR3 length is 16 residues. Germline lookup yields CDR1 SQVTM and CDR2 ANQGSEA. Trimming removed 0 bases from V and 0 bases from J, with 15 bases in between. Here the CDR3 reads CSVEDRPTWGSYEQYF. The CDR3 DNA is TGCAGCGTTGAAGATCGCCCAACCTGGGGCTCCTACGAGCAGTACTTC.

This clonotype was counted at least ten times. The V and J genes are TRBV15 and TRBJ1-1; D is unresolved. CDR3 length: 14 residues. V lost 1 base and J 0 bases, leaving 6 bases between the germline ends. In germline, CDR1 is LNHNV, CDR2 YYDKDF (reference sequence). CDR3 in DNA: TGTGCCACCAGCAGAGGGTGGATGAACACTGAAGCTTTCTTT. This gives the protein CATSRGWMNTEAFF.

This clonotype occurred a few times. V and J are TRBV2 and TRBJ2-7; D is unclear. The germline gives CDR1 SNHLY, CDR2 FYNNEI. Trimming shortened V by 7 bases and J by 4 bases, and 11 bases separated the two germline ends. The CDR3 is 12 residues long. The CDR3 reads CASKVGLYEQYV. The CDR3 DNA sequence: TGTGCCAGCAAGGTCGGGTTGTACGAGCAGTACGTC.

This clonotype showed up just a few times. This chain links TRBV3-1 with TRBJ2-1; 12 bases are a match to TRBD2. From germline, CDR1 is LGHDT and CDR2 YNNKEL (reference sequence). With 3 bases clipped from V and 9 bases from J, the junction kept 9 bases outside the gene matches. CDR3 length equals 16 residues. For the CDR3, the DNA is TGTGCCAGCAGCCATCCGGGACTAGCGGGTATCGGTGAGCAGTTCTTC. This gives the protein CASSHPGLAGIGEQFF.

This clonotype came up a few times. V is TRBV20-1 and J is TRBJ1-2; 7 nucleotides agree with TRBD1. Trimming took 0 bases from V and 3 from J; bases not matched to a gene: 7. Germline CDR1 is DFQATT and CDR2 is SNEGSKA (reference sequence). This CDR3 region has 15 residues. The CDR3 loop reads CSAREDGTVHYGYTF. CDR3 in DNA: TGCAGTGCTAGAGAAGACGGGACAGTTCACTATGGCTACACCTTC.